This T cell receptor beta chain is from a study of Graves' ophthalmopathy and Graves' hyperthyroidism. Broader study findings: Built on 13 signatures, a model told ophthalmopathy apart from stable hyperthyroidism with approximately 88% sensitivity and less than 82% specificity. With roughly 65% sensitivity and approximately 72% specificity, the model predicted ophthalmopathy progression.

In regard to this clonotype: Its antigen is still unknown.

Diagnoses were established from clinical symptoms, serum thyroxine, TRAb, thyroid ultrasound and orbital computed tomography. Out of 7.5 to 10 ml of fresh peripheral blood, PBMCs were obtained. Trimming pared 1 base from V and 3 bases from J, leaving 13 bases between. CDR3 length equals 14 residues. Germline loops: CDR1 SQVTM, CDR2 ANQGSEA. RNA served as the template for amplifying TCR beta CDR3 regions. Second-round multiplex PCR followed a first-round RT-PCR using HTBI primers. Using its own MiXCR run on the multiplex PCR reads, TCRdb lists one record per CDR3 protein. The sample carries 650,000 to 900,000 distinct CDR3 sequences, roughly 40% recorded once.

The material sequenced was peripheral blood. V and J are TRBV29-1 and TRBJ2-7; D possibly corresponds to TRBD1 (6 bases). The TCR sequence derives from an adult man with Graves' ophthalmopathy. The CDR3 is CSVEVARGGYEQYF. The DNA for the CDR3 is TGCAGCGTTGAAGTTGCCAGGGGCGGCTACGAGCAGTACTTC.